This T cell receptor (beta chain) was identified in a study of shared clonotypes between healthy human individuals. Per germline, CDR1 MDHEN and CDR2 SYDVKM. Trimming left V 6 bases short and J 6 bases short, with 6 bases between. The CDR3 length is 11 residues. Note on this clone: Antigen unknown.

Several immunoSEQ plates received, in even portions, the genomic DNA of each subset. The method was immunoSEQ multiplex PCR; TCRdb's version includes in-frame clones alone and lacks a portion of them. The table shows about 2.4 million clones, with under 95% occurring only once. Whole-study findings and limits: Some clonotypes were shared by all four sorted-subset donors, while others were not shared. The non-shared ones had lower generation probabilities than the shared ones. Despite large depth, rarefaction showed incomplete sorted-subset sequencing.

This chain links TRBV28 with TRBJ1-5; D is unresolved. Sequencing input: naive CD4+ T cells from PBMCs. Stated subset: CD45RA+ positively selected. The TCR comes from a man younger than 35 in good health. Some clones in this sample may be carry-over from other donors' samples. CDR3 nucleotides: TGTGCCAGCAGCACAACTCAGCCCCAGCATTTT. Translation gives CASSTTQPQHF.